The rows below give T cell receptor beta chains drawn from one sample of a study of blood T cell repertoires in COVID-19. Assay used: immunoSEQ multiplex PCR; TCRdb lists only in-frame clones, some missing. Counted here are about 330,000 clones, more than 70% occurring once; the ten biggest clones make up 5% to 7%. Specimen: peripheral blood. These TCRs come from a man in his late teens or twenties who had recovered from COVID-19. The CDR3 runs from the conserved cysteine through the conserved F or W. A D gene is named only where the DNA matches it firmly. Rows may omit the clone size; those that give it use once, few, many or a size class.

-	TRBV29-1	TRBJ1-2	TRBD1	CSADRGAGANYGYTF	TGCAGCGCTGACAGGGGCGCTGGGGCTAACTATGGCTACACCTTC
-	TRBV5-4	TRBJ2-7	TRBD1	CASSLMDRSSYEQYF	TGTGCCAGCAGCTTGATGGACAGGAGCTCCTACGAGCAGTACTTC
-	TRBV2	TRBJ1-4	-	CASSRASGGYEKLFF	TGTGCCAGCAGTAGGGCTTCGGGGGGGTATGAAAAACTGTTTTTT
-	TRBV7-2	TRBJ2-7	TRBD2	CASSSQTSGGSYEQYF	TGTGCCAGCAGCTCTCAAACTAGCGGGGGATCCTACGAGCAGTACTTC
-	TRBV4-2	TRBJ1-2	TRBD1	CASSQETGDGYTF	TGTGCCAGCAGCCAAGAGACAGGGGATGGCTACACCTTC
once	TRBV19	TRBJ2-4	TRBD1	CASMGRGRAKNIQYF	TGTGCCAGTATGGGTAGGGGGCGAGCCAAAAACATTCAGTACTTC
-	TRBV5-1	TRBJ1-1	-	CASSLDITAEAFF	TGCGCCAGCAGTTTAGACATAACCGCTGAAGCTTTCTTT
-	TRBV28	TRBJ2-7	-	CASSPSAAKVVYEQYF	TGTGCCAGCAGTCCTTCAGCGGCGAAGGTTGTCTACGAGCAGTACTTC
once	TRBV21-1	TRBJ2-3	-	CASSTRTGEGRTDTQYF	TGTGCCAGCAGCACAAGGACAGGGGAAGGGCGCACAGATACGCAGTATTTT
-	TRBV5-4	TRBJ2-1	TRBD2	CASSLAGGPGNEQFF	TGTGCCAGCAGCTTGGCGGGGGGGCCGGGCAATGAGCAGTTCTTC
once	TRBV19	TRBJ2-5	-	CASSPYLGGAETQYF	TGTGCCAGTAGTCCGTACCTCGGAGGAGCGGAGACCCAGTACTTC
-	TRBV5-4	TRBJ2-1	TRBD2	CASSPRSGGAGEQFF	TGTGCCAGCAGCCCGAGGAGCGGGGGGGCCGGTGAGCAGTTCTTC
-	TRBV5-1	TRBJ2-1	-	CASSLLQGNYNEQFF	TGCGCCAGCAGTTTGCTCCAGGGAAACTACAATGAGCAGTTCTTC
few	TRBV6-2/TRBV6-3	TRBJ1-2	-	CASSPPDSKGMSNYGYTF	TGTGCCAGCAGCCCCCCGGACAGTAAGGGCATGTCCAACTATGGCTACACCTTC
-	TRBV25-1	TRBJ2-2	TRBD1	CASSDPPDRGAAGELFF	TGTGCCAGCAGTGACCCTCCCGACAGGGGTGCGGCCGGGGAGCTGTTTTTT
once	TRBV18	TRBJ2-7	TRBD1	CASSPADRAYSYEQYF	TGTGCCAGCTCACCAGCAGACAGGGCCTACTCCTACGAGCAGTACTTC
-	TRBV5-1	TRBJ2-7	TRBD2	CASSPDGTSGSSYEQYF	TGCGCCAGCAGCCCCGACGGGACTAGCGGGAGTTCCTACGAGCAGTACTTC
-	TRBV7-3	TRBJ2-1	TRBD2	CASSQTGTSAYEQFF	TGTGCCAGCAGCCAAACCGGGACTAGCGCCTATGAGCAGTTCTTC
-	TRBV9	TRBJ2-6	TRBD1	CASSNRDRGNVLTF	TGTGCCAGCAGCAATAGGGACAGGGGAAACGTCCTGACTTTC
-	TRBV30	TRBJ1-2	-	CALWSSPNYGYTF	TGTGCACTATGGTCGAGTCCTAACTATGGCTACACCTTC
-	TRBV27	TRBJ1-1	-	CASTPTGGNTEAFF	TGTGCCAGCACCCCCACAGGCGGGAACACTGAAGCTTTCTTT
-	TRBV19	TRBJ1-3	-	CASRLHPTGSSGNTIYF	TGTGCCAGTAGACTCCACCCCACAGGGAGCTCTGGAAACACCATATATTTT
-	TRBV27	TRBJ1-1	-	CASRSRAMGTEAFF	TGTGCCAGCAGATCCAGGGCTATGGGGACTGAAGCTTTCTTT
-	TRBV25-1	TRBJ1-3	TRBD1	CASSAGDRSGNTIYF	TGTGCCAGCAGCGCCGGGGACAGGTCTGGAAACACCATATATTTT
-	TRBV7-2	TRBJ2-7	-	CASSLNSLYEQYF	TGTGCCAGCAGCTTAAACTCCCTCTACGAGCAGTACTTC
-	TRBV27	TRBJ2-7	TRBD1	CASSPRGQGHEQYF	TGTGCCAGCAGCCCTAGGGGACAGGGCCACGAGCAGTACTTC
-	TRBV27	TRBJ1-1	-	CASSFFVGGTAFF	TGTGCCAGCAGTTTCTTCGTAGGAGGGACGGCTTTCTTT
-	TRBV5-6	TRBJ2-7	TRBD2	CASSLPGGGSYEQYF	TGTGCCAGCAGCCTACCGGGGGGTGGCTCCTACGAGCAGTACTTC
once	TRBV15	TRBJ2-4	TRBD2	CATSPPAWNSGSWAKNIQYF	TGTGCCACCAGCCCTCCGGCTTGGAATAGCGGGAGTTGGGCCAAAAACATTCAGTACTTC
-	TRBV7-8	TRBJ1-6	-	CASSPPQGQLGSPLHF	TGTGCCAGCAGCCCACCCCAAGGACAGCTCGGTTCACCCCTCCACTTT
-	TRBV19	TRBJ2-1	TRBD2	CASRLAGGVEQFF	TGTGCCAGTAGACTAGCGGGAGGGGTTGAGCAGTTCTTC
-	TRBV3-1/TRBV3-2	TRBJ2-2	TRBD2	CASREASGGLSNTGELFF	TGTGCCAGCAGAGAGGCTAGCGGGGGCCTCTCGAACACCGGGGAGCTGTTTTTT
-	TRBV7-2	TRBJ1-2	-	CASSPRGVNYGYTF	TGTGCCAGCAGCCCCAGGGGCGTTAACTATGGCTACACCTTC
-	TRBV7-3	TRBJ1-1	-	CASSTHKDSEAFF	TGTGCCAGCAGCACCCACAAGGACAGTGAAGCTTTCTTT
once	TRBV28	TRBJ1-1	-	CASSLSGRTGYTEAFF	TGTGCCAGCAGTTTGTCGGGCCGAACAGGATACACTGAAGCTTTCTTT
-	TRBV7-9	TRBJ2-7	TRBD1	CASSPGQGPSYEQYF	TGTGCCAGCAGCCCCGGACAGGGCCCGTCCTACGAGCAGTACTTC
-	TRBV5-1	TRBJ2-5	TRBD1	CASSGRTGDEVRETQYF	TGCGCCAGCAGCGGAAGGACAGGGGACGAGGTGAGGGAGACCCAGTACTTC
-	TRBV27	TRBJ2-5	TRBD2	CASSPPGLEKTQYF	TGTGCCAGCAGTCCACCGGGACTAGAAAAGACCCAGTACTTC
-	TRBV7-2	TRBJ1-1	-	CASSLSQGGTEAFF	TGTGCCAGCAGCTTATCGCAGGGAGGGACTGAAGCTTTCTTT
-	TRBV6-2/TRBV6-3	TRBJ2-3	-	CASSFWELGGGTQYF	TGTGCCAGCAGTTTCTGGGAACTAGGAGGAGGTACGCAGTATTTT
-	TRBV6-6	TRBJ2-5	-	CASSLLRLREAQYF	TGTGCCAGCAGCTTATTAAGGCTAAGAGAGGCCCAGTACTTC
-	TRBV6-5	TRBJ2-7	-	CASSYSSSSYEQYF	TGTGCCAGCAGTTACTCTTCCAGCTCCTACGAGCAGTACTTC
few	TRBV7-8	TRBJ2-7	TRBD1	CASSLGTGNPEQYF	TGTGCCAGCAGCTTAGGGACAGGGAATCCCGAGCAGTACTTC
few	TRBV9	TRBJ1-5	TRBD1	CASSRQGGQPQHF	TGTGCCAGCAGCCGACAGGGCGGTCAGCCCCAGCATTTT
-	TRBV9	TRBJ2-2	-	CASSYTNTGELFF	TGTGCCAGCAGCTATACTAACACCGGGGAGCTGTTTTTT
-	TRBV15	TRBJ2-3	TRBD2	CATSRDPSSGDTQYF	TGTGCCACCAGCAGAGATCCGAGTAGCGGGGATACGCAGTATTTT
-	TRBV11-2	TRBJ2-2	TRBD1	CASSPRDRVTGELFF	TGTGCCAGCAGCCCTCGGGACAGGGTCACCGGGGAGCTGTTTTTT
-	TRBV27	TRBJ1-2	-	CASSFPPRGPFYGYTF	TGTGCCAGCAGTTTCCCCCCCCGGGGTCCCTTCTATGGCTACACCTTC
-	TRBV5-6	TRBJ1-2	-	CASSLARAAVHYGYTF	TGTGCCAGCAGCTTGGCCAGGGCAGCCGTACACTATGGCTACACCTTC
few	TRBV18	TRBJ2-2	TRBD1	CASSPPTGGNTGELFF	TGTGCCAGCTCACCACCGACAGGGGGTAACACCGGGGAGCTGTTTTTT
-	TRBV5-6	TRBJ2-7	TRBD1	CASSSVTGQWTLTSYEQYF	TGTGCCAGCAGCTCAGTGACGGGACAGTGGACCCTTACATCCTACGAGCAGTACTTC
once	TRBV24-1	TRBJ2-1	TRBD1	CATSSSGQGANEQFF	TGTGCCACCAGCAGTTCGGGACAGGGGGCTAATGAGCAGTTCTTC
-	TRBV7-2	TRBJ2-3	-	CASSPGVARTDTQYF	TGTGCCAGCAGCCCCGGGGTAGCTCGCACAGATACGCAGTATTTT
-	TRBV6-5	TRBJ1-2	-	CASSNDSVIYGYTF	TGTGCCAGCAGTAATGACAGCGTAATCTATGGCTACACCTTC
-	TRBV18	TRBJ2-7	-	CASSPINSPPSEQYF	TGTGCCAGCTCACCAATTAACAGCCCCCCATCCGAGCAGTACTTC
-	TRBV14	TRBJ2-1	-	CASSSGGFWYNEQFF	TGTGCCAGCAGCTCCGGAGGATTCTGGTACAATGAGCAGTTCTTC
once	TRBV4-1	TRBJ2-3	TRBD1	CASSQVRGPGDTQYF	TGCGCCAGCAGCCAAGTTAGGGGGCCTGGTGATACGCAGTATTTT